This note documents a single T cell receptor beta chain sequence. Its antigen is unknown. The source of the sample is a study of early T cells in non-severe SARS-CoV-2 infection. Study-level information: Whole-blood bulk RNA, unsorted, was sequenced, and chains were unpaired.

The CDR3 runs to 15 residues. With 3 bases clipped from V and 0 bases from J, the junction kept 3 bases outside the gene matches. Per germline, CDR1 SNHLY and CDR2 FYNNEI. General study results and limits: There was a bias toward anti-spike CD8 responses in VDJdb matching, which missed private and CD4 specificities.

Individual cDNA molecules carried attached unique molecular identifiers. TCRdb used MiXCR to reprocess the 5' RACE reads, holding one entry per CDR3 protein. The table records about 63,000 distinct CDR3 sequences, around 13% of them present only once. V gene TRBV2 combines with J gene TRBJ2-7, with 9 nucleotides matching TRBD1. What was sequenced was whole blood. This TCR derives from an adult who was a healthcare worker with PCR-confirmed SARS-CoV-2 infection or an uninfected control (not recorded which). The CDR3 is CASSEGTGSSYEQYF. The CDR3 coding sequence is TGTGCCAGCAGTGAGGGGACAGGGAGCTCCTACGAGCAGTACTTC.